This T cell receptor beta chain was documented in a study of T cell clonality in common variable immunodeficiency. Study-level findings and limits: Common variable immunodeficiency TCR beta sequences reportedly had fewer deletions and N-nucleotide insertions.

Here immunoSEQ multiplex PCR was the method, and the copy in TCRdb shows in-frame clones only, minus some. Recorded here are about 25,000 clones, with no singletons, and the ten leading clones hold around 4%. Germline CDR1 is DFQATT and CDR2 is SNEGSKA (reference sequence). V lost 3 bases and J lost 3; bases outside the gene matches: 0. The CDR3 consists of 12 residues. This clone was counted between two and nine times. The antigen is not known. The read ends 3 residues shy of where the CDR3 ends; the end is completed using the germline J gene. The receptor was derived from a human donor with common variable immunodeficiency. The chain uses TRBV20-1 and TRBJ2-7; 9 bases fit TRBD2. Sequencing was performed on peripheral blood mononuclear cells. The sequenced part of the CDR3 DNA is TGCAGTGCTAGTAGCGGGAGCTACGAG. It codes for CSASSGSYE. The whole CDR3 region reads CSASSGSYEQYF.